These 4 T cell receptor beta chains came from one sample sequenced in a study of human T cells and chemical hapten exposure (dated by TCRdb to 2020 to 2022). The time point label, read with the paper, signifies: patch test 3, about 24 weeks after DPC sensitization. Sample treatment or condition, as interpreted from the label and publication: therapeutic diphenylcyclopropenone sensitization with weekly scalp DPC. The library was produced with RACE. Instrument on record: NextSeq 500. TCRdb passed the public sequencing reads through fastp at Q25 and MiXCR, retaining productive beta sequences. Entries that share a CDR3 protein sequence are merged under the most common genes and DNA. This sample comprises around 200,000 distinct CDR3 sequences, under 25% of them detected only once. In total, the top ten clones hold 2% to 2.5% of the sample. The source was whole blood, collected in connection with sensitization to the hapten diphenylcyclopropenone (DPC). Receptors were obtained from a woman in her forties with alopecia areata. Some clones in this sample may be carry-over from other donors' samples.

This clonotype was counted between two and nine times. The chain joins TRBV7-9 to TRBJ1-4, with D possibly matching TRBD1 (5 bases). Trimming pared 0 bases from V and 6 bases from J, leaving 5 bases between. The CDR3 is 13 amino acids. Germline lookup yields CDR1 SEHNR and CDR2 FQNEAQ (reference sequence). The CDR3 nucleotides read TGTGCCAGCAGCTTAGCGGGGGATGAAAAACTGTTTTTT. Translation: CASSLAGDEKLFF. Filled out from reference TRBV7-9 and TRBJ1-4, the complete variable domain reads DTGVSQNPRHKITKRGQNVTFRCDPISEHNRLYWYRQTLGQGPEFLTYFQNEAQLEKSRLLSDRFSAERPKGSFSTLEIQRTEQGDSAMYLCASSLAGDEKLFFGSGTQLSVL.

This clonotype was detected a few times. This sequence joins TRBV15 and TRBJ2-3; D is unresolved. The germline V gene encodes CDR1 LNHNV and CDR2 YYDKDF (reference sequence). The ends were cut back, 0 bases at V and 2 bases at J, with 9 bases in the middle. The CDR3 sequence is 15 residues long. For the CDR3, the DNA is TGTGCCACCAGCAGAGATCGGCCCAACACAGATACGCAGTATTTT. Translation gives CATSRDRPNTDTQYF.

J is TRBJ2-7 and V is TRBV7-8; a possible D gene is TRBD2 (6 bases). V was shortened by 1 base and J by 7 bases, with 14 bases between the two germline ends. The CDR3 is 14 residues long. The V gene's germline CDR1 is SGHVS and CDR2 FQNEAQ. The CDR3 DNA reads as TGTGCCAGCAGCTTAGGGCGGGGATCGGGAGAGCAGTACTTC. Residues: CASSLGRGSGEQYF.

This clonotype was counted between two and nine times. The V gene is TRBV6-2 or TRBV6-3, the J gene TRBJ1-5; perhaps TRBD1 as D (5 bases). V was shortened by 4 bases and J by 9 bases, with 13 bases between the two germline ends. There are 13 residues in the CDR3. Germline CDR1 MNHEY, CDR2 SVGEGT. Here the CDR3 reads CASSSRGLGPQHF. As DNA, the CDR3 is TGTGCCAGCAGTTCTAGGGGCCTCGGGCCCCAGCATTTT.